This is a list of T cell receptor beta chains from one sample in a study of blood T cell repertoires in COVID-19. Sequencing used immunoSEQ multiplex PCR; TCRdb keeps in-frame clones, though not all of them. The sample has roughly 140,000 clones, approximately 86% seen once; the top ten hold 5.4%. Sequenced: peripheral blood. Source of these receptors: a human donor in a cohort sampled during active COVID-19. Both conserved end residues are part of each CDR3. Fields, in order: clone size, D gene, J gene, V gene, CDR3 DNA, CDR3 protein. D genes are given only for firm matches. Expanded clones are given a class, and other clones once, few, many or no size at all.

clone_size: -; d_call: -; j_call: TRBJ2-1; v_call: TRBV27; cdr3_nt: TGTGCCAGCAGTTTCGACAACTACAATGAGCAGTTCTTC; cdr3_aa: CASSFDNYNEQFF
clone_size: -; d_call: TRBD2; j_call: TRBJ2-7; v_call: TRBV28; cdr3_nt: TGTGCCAGCAGTTTTATCCTGGCGGGAGGGGTGTACGAGCAGTACTTC; cdr3_aa: CASSFILAGGVYEQYF
clone_size: -; d_call: -; j_call: TRBJ2-1; v_call: TRBV10-1; cdr3_nt: TGCGCCAGCAGTGATAGGACAAGCTACCAGTTCTTC; cdr3_aa: CASSDRTSYQFF
clone_size: -; d_call: TRBD1; j_call: TRBJ1-5; v_call: TRBV18; cdr3_nt: TGTGCCAGCTCACCCCTGGGACAGGGACGCGTTCAGCCCCAGCATTTT; cdr3_aa: CASSPLGQGRVQPQHF
clone_size: -; d_call: -; j_call: TRBJ2-6; v_call: TRBV6-5; cdr3_nt: TGTGCCAGCAGGAGCTCTGGGGCCAACGTCCTGACTTTC; cdr3_aa: CASRSSGANVLTF
clone_size: once; d_call: TRBD1; j_call: TRBJ2-5; v_call: TRBV6-1; cdr3_nt: TGTGCCAGCAGTGAATGGGACAGGGAGGTCGAGACCCAGTACTTC; cdr3_aa: CASSEWDREVETQYF
clone_size: -; d_call: -; j_call: TRBJ1-4; v_call: TRBV5-8; cdr3_nt: TGTGCCAGCAGCTTGGATGTTGGACAGATTTTT; cdr3_aa: CASSLDVGQIF
clone_size: -; d_call: TRBD2; j_call: TRBJ2-3; v_call: TRBV18; cdr3_nt: TGTGCCAGCTCACCACCGGTGGCCGGGGGGACAGATACGCAGTATTTT; cdr3_aa: CASSPPVAGGTDTQYF
clone_size: -; d_call: -; j_call: TRBJ2-3; v_call: TRBV6-2/TRBV6-3; cdr3_nt: TGTGCCAGCAGTTATGTCGTCCTTTCAGATACGCAGTATTTT; cdr3_aa: CASSYVVLSDTQYF
clone_size: -; d_call: -; j_call: TRBJ2-1; v_call: TRBV7-9; cdr3_nt: TGTGCCAGCACGGGGACTGCCAATGAGCAGTTCTTC; cdr3_aa: CASTGTANEQFF
clone_size: -; d_call: -; j_call: TRBJ2-1; v_call: TRBV9; cdr3_nt: TGTGCCAGCAGCGTATCTCCTTACAATGAGCAGTTCTTC; cdr3_aa: CASSVSPYNEQFF
clone_size: -; d_call: TRBD1; j_call: TRBJ1-1; v_call: TRBV9; cdr3_nt: TGTGCCAGCAGCGTACCAGGGGGCACTGAAGCTTTCTTT; cdr3_aa: CASSVPGGTEAFF
clone_size: -; d_call: -; j_call: TRBJ1-5; v_call: TRBV27; cdr3_nt: TGTGCCAGCAGTTTACGGGGGATTCAGCCCCAGCATTTT; cdr3_aa: CASSLRGIQPQHF
clone_size: -; d_call: -; j_call: TRBJ1-5; v_call: TRBV2; cdr3_nt: TGTGCCAGCAAGGAGGGGTCGAGCAATCAGCCCCAGCATTTT; cdr3_aa: CASKEGSSNQPQHF
clone_size: -; d_call: TRBD1; j_call: TRBJ1-5; v_call: TRBV5-1; cdr3_nt: TGCGCCAGCAGCCCGACAGGGGTAAGCAATCAGCCCCAGCATTTT; cdr3_aa: CASSPTGVSNQPQHF
clone_size: -; d_call: -; j_call: TRBJ2-5; v_call: TRBV5-4; cdr3_nt: TGTGCCAGCAGCTTGACCGCCGGGTCGGAGACCCAGTACTTC; cdr3_aa: CASSLTAGSETQYF